A selection of T cell receptor beta chains follows, all from one sample in a study of T cells after yellow fever vaccination. A single record per CDR3 protein comes from TCRdb applying MiXCR to the 5' RACE reads. The repertoire has about 550,000 distinct CDR3 sequences, 15% to 20% of them found once; the top ten carry 13% to 15%. This sample comprised PBMCs, obtained 15 days after the yellow fever booster vaccination. Source of these receptors: a man younger than 45 who received the YFV17D yellow fever vaccine. The CDR3 runs from the conserved cysteine through the conserved F or W. A D gene is named only where the DNA matches it firmly. Size is stated for part of the rows, as once, few or many counts, or as a class when the clone is expanded.

V gene	D gene	clone size	J gene	CDR3 DNA	CDR3 protein
TRBV7-9	NA	many	TRBJ2-7	TGTGCCAGCAGCCCCGGAGGGGCAAGCTCCTACGAGCAGTACTTC	CASSPGGASSYEQYF
TRBV10-3	NA	NA	TRBJ2-7	TGTGCCATCAGTGAGGAATCCGGAGGCGGCTACGAGCAGTACTTC	CAISEESGGGYEQYF
TRBV5-1	TRBD2	NA	TRBJ2-7	TGCGCCAGCAGAATTGGGCTAGCGGTAGGTGTGGAGCAGTACTTC	CASRIGLAVGVEQYF
TRBV5-6	NA	NA	TRBJ2-7	TGTGCCAGCAGCTTGTTTCCAGGCGTCACCGTAGGCGAGCAGTACTTC	CASSLFPGVTVGEQYF
TRBV6-1	TRBD1	once	TRBJ2-7	TGTGCCACCGGCCGGGACAGGAACTACGAGCAGCACTTC	CATGRDRNYEQHF
TRBV7-2	NA	few	TRBJ2-3	TGTGCCAGCAGCTGGAGGGGTACCACAGATACGCAGTATTTT	CASSWRGTTDTQYF
TRBV20-1	TRBD1	NA	TRBJ1-5	TGCAGTGCTAGGGAGGGGGCGAGCAATCAGCCCCAGCATTTT	CSAREGASNQPQHF
TRBV7-2	TRBD1	few	TRBJ1-1	TGTGCCAGCAGCTCAAGGACAGGTTACACTGAAGCTTTCTTT	CASSSRTGYTEAFF
TRBV29-1	TRBD2	NA	TRBJ2-1	TGCAGCGTTGAAGTTCTTAGGACTAGCGGGACTCCATATGAGCAGTTCTTC	CSVEVLRTSGTPYEQFF
TRBV19	NA	NA	TRBJ2-5	TGTGCCAGTAGTATGGGCGGAGAGACCCAGTACTTC	CASSMGGETQYF
TRBV20-1	TRBD2	few	TRBJ2-2	TGCAGTGCTAGACGCCCCCTGGGTAGCGGGAGACCCGGGGAGCTGTTTTTT	CSARRPLGSGRPGELFF
TRBV9	NA	few	TRBJ2-2	TGTGCCAGCAGCGTAGGAGGTAACCCGGGAGAGCTGTTTTTT	CASSVGGNPGELFF
TRBV6-4	TRBD2	few	TRBJ2-1	TGTGCCAGCGGATCCACTAGCGGGGACAATGAGCAGTTCTTC	CASGSTSGDNEQFF
TRBV29-1	NA	NA	TRBJ2-7	TGCAGCGTTGATCTGGGAGGGGGGTACGAGCAGTACTTC	CSVDLGGGYEQYF
TRBV20-1	TRBD2	NA	TRBJ2-3	TGCAGAGCCGGGATGGGGGGGGAAGATACGCAGTATTTT	CRAGMGGEDTQYF
TRBV11-1	TRBD2	few	TRBJ2-1	TGTGCCAGCAGCTTACCCCTGGGACTAGCGGGAGGGCCAAATGAGCAGTTCTTC	CASSLPLGLAGGPNEQFF
TRBV12-3/TRBV12-4	TRBD1	NA	TRBJ2-7	TGTGCCAGCAGTTTATGGACAGGGTACGAGCAGTACTTC	CASSLWTGYEQYF
TRBV3-1	NA	NA	TRBJ2-7	TGTGCCAGCAGCCAAGGAAGCCGTTGGGAGCAGTACTTC	CASSQGSRWEQYF